This is a list of T cell receptor beta chains from one sample in a study of blood T cells in healthy people across ages. Using its own MiXCR run on the 5' RACE reads, TCRdb lists one record per CDR3 protein. The sample yields approximately 1,000,000 distinct CDR3 sequences, more than 35% seen once. The specimen sequenced was blood. Receptor source: a woman aged 55-69 years in good health. CDR3s include the opening cysteine and the closing phenylalanine or tryptophan. A D gene is named only where the DNA matches it firmly. The size entry is marked missing in some rows and otherwise reads once, few, many or a size class.

V gene: TRBV29-1
clone size: few
D gene: TRBD2
J gene: TRBJ2-3
CDR3 protein: CSVTSGRGTDTQYF
CDR3 DNA: TGCAGCGTCACCAGCGGGAGAGGGACAGATACGCAGTATTTT

V gene: TRBV11-2
clone size: .
D gene: .
J gene: TRBJ2-3
CDR3 protein: CASSLDGIGDTQYF
CDR3 DNA: TGTGCCAGCAGCTTAGACGGGATCGGCGATACGCAGTATTTT

V gene: TRBV2
clone size: .
D gene: .
J gene: TRBJ2-7
CDR3 protein: CASSDRQILQFYEQYF
CDR3 DNA: TGTGCCAGCAGCGATCGACAGATCCTACAATTCTACGAGCAGTACTTC

V gene: TRBV18
clone size: .
D gene: .
J gene: TRBJ2-1
CDR3 protein: CASSPPAGLANEQFF
CDR3 DNA: TGTGCCAGCTCACCACCGGCGGGACTGGCCAATGAGCAGTTCTTC

V gene: TRBV12-3/TRBV12-4
clone size: many
D gene: .
J gene: TRBJ1-2
CDR3 protein: CASSLQGLNYGYTF
CDR3 DNA: TGTGCCAGCAGTTTGCAGGGGTTAAACTATGGCTACACCTTC

V gene: TRBV20-1
clone size: .
D gene: TRBD1
J gene: TRBJ2-7
CDR3 protein: CSARGQGVAYEQYF
CDR3 DNA: TGCAGTGCTAGGGGACAGGGGGTCGCCTACGAGCAGTACTTC

V gene: TRBV6-1
clone size: .
D gene: TRBD1
J gene: TRBJ2-7
CDR3 protein: CASSEPAGQGRSYEQYF
CDR3 DNA: TGTGCCAGCAGTGAACCGGCGGGACAGGGGAGAAGTTACGAGCAGTACTTC

V gene: TRBV29-1
clone size: .
D gene: .
J gene: TRBJ2-5
CDR3 protein: CSLGLNQETQYF
CDR3 DNA: TGCAGTCTAGGGTTAAACCAAGAGACCCAGTACTTC

V gene: TRBV7-9
clone size: once
D gene: .
J gene: TRBJ2-3
CDR3 protein: CASSPSTSSTDTQYF
CDR3 DNA: TGTGCCAGCAGTCCAAGTACTAGCAGCACAGATACGCAGTATTTT

V gene: TRBV7-2
clone size: once
D gene: TRBD2
J gene: TRBJ2-3
CDR3 protein: CASSPTRGGTQYF
CDR3 DNA: TGTGCCAGCAGCCCCACCCGGGGGGGTACGCAGTATTTT

V gene: TRBV7-9
clone size: few
D gene: .
J gene: TRBJ1-2
CDR3 protein: CASSSIKGRYTF
CDR3 DNA: TGTGCCAGCAGCTCAATAAAGGGCCGCTACACCTTC

V gene: TRBV13
clone size: .
D gene: .
J gene: TRBJ2-1
CDR3 protein: CASRGGAHPNEQFF
CDR3 DNA: TGTGCCAGCAGAGGGGGAGCCCACCCCAATGAGCAGTTCTTC

V gene: TRBV6-1
clone size: .
D gene: TRBD1
J gene: TRBJ1-6
CDR3 protein: CASMTGTGSYNSPLHF
CDR3 DNA: TGTGCCAGCATGACCGGGACAGGGTCCTATAATTCACCCCTCCACTTT

V gene: TRBV28
clone size: .
D gene: .
J gene: TRBJ1-1
CDR3 protein: CASSSGMNTEAFF
CDR3 DNA: TGTGCCAGCAGTTCCGGGATGAACACTGAAGCTTTCTTT

V gene: TRBV6-2/TRBV6-3
clone size: .
D gene: TRBD2
J gene: TRBJ2-2
CDR3 protein: CASSYLAGATGELFF
CDR3 DNA: TGTGCCAGCAGTTACCTAGCGGGGGCCACCGGGGAGCTGTTTTTT

V gene: TRBV29-1
clone size: many
D gene: .
J gene: TRBJ2-3
CDR3 protein: CSVARPPDTQYF
CDR3 DNA: TGCAGCGTTGCTCGGCCCCCAGATACGCAGTATTTT

V gene: TRBV29-1
clone size: .
D gene: .
J gene: TRBJ2-7
CDR3 protein: CSVDLSQKPYF
CDR3 DNA: TGCAGCGTTGACCTGTCCCAAAAGCCGTACTTC

V gene: TRBV28
clone size: few
D gene: TRBD1
J gene: TRBJ2-6
CDR3 protein: CASRGTGKSGANVLTF
CDR3 DNA: TGTGCCAGCAGAGGGACAGGGAAATCTGGGGCCAACGTCCTGACTTTC

V gene: TRBV5-6
clone size: .
D gene: TRBD2
J gene: TRBJ2-3
CDR3 protein: CASSLRREGSTDTQYF
CDR3 DNA: TGTGCCAGCAGCTTGCGGAGGGAGGGGAGCACAGATACGCAGTATTTT

V gene: TRBV20-1
clone size: few
D gene: TRBD2
J gene: TRBJ2-4
CDR3 protein: CSASPETSGRNIQYF
CDR3 DNA: TGCAGTGCTAGCCCCGAGACTAGCGGGAGGAACATTCAGTACTTC

V gene: TRBV29-1
clone size: .
D gene: .
J gene: TRBJ2-7
CDR3 protein: CSVEVSGRYEQYF
CDR3 DNA: TGCAGCGTTGAAGTGTCGGGGCGCTACGAGCAGTACTTC

V gene: TRBV7-9
clone size: .
D gene: .
J gene: TRBJ2-3
CDR3 protein: CASSSPLARMRDTQYF
CDR3 DNA: TGTGCCAGCAGCTCGCCCCTTGCACGTATGAGGGATACGCAGTATTTT

V gene: TRBV5-1
clone size: .
D gene: TRBD1
J gene: TRBJ2-7
CDR3 protein: CASSLPGQGGEQYF
CDR3 DNA: TGCGCCAGCAGCCTCCCGGGACAGGGGGGCGAGCAGTACTTC

V gene: TRBV29-1
clone size: .
D gene: .
J gene: TRBJ1-1
CDR3 protein: CSAARDKNTEAFF
CDR3 DNA: TGCAGCGCCGCCCGGGATAAGAACACTGAAGCTTTCTTT

V gene: TRBV20-1
clone size: .
D gene: TRBD2
J gene: TRBJ2-1
CDR3 protein: CSARETSGKYNEQFF
CDR3 DNA: TGCAGTGCTAGAGAAACTAGCGGAAAGTACAATGAGCAGTTCTTC